This TCR beta chain was captured in a study of T cells in Graves' hyperthyroidism and ophthalmopathy. This clonotype appeared a few times. Per germline, CDR1 MNHEY and CDR2 SMNVEV (reference sequence). V was shortened by 2 bases and J by 4 bases, with 11 bases between the two germline ends. The CDR3 covers 14 residues. Graves' hyperthyroidism qualified as stable when ophthalmopathy did not progress within 18 months. Exclusion criteria comprised uncontrolled infection, other autoimmune disease, pregnancy or lactation. The diagnostic basis comprised clinical symptoms, serum thyroxine and TRAb, thyroid ultrasound and orbital computed tomography. It was RNA transcripts that yielded the amplified TCR beta CDR3 regions. TCR CDR3 underwent first-round RT-PCR with the HTBI primer set. TCRdb independently ran MiXCR on the multiplex PCR reads; one entry per CDR3 protein. Here the sample spans fewer than 550,000 distinct CDR3 sequences, 15% to 18% being singletons.

This TCR was sampled from a woman aged 18-29 years with Graves' hyperthyroidism. The sequencing input was blood. The gene calls are TRBV27 and TRBJ1-2; D is undetermined. The CDR3 region is CASSLLGDGYGYTF. In DNA, the CDR3 is TGTGCCAGCAGTTTACTGGGCGACGGCTATGGCTACACCTTC.